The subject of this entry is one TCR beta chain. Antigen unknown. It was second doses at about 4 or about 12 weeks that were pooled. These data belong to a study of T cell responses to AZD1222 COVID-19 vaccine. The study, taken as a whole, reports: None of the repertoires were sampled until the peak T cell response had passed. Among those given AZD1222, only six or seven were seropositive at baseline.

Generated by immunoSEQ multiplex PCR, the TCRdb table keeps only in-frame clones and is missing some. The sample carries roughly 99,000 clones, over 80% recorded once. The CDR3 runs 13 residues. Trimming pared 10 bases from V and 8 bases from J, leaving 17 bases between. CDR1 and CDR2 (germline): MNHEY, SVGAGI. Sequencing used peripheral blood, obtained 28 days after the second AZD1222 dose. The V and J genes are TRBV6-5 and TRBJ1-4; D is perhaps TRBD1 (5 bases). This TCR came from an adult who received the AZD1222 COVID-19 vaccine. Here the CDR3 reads CATQSGGYEKLFF. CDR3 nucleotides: TGTGCCACCCAAAGTGGGGGTTACGAAAAACTGTTTTTT.